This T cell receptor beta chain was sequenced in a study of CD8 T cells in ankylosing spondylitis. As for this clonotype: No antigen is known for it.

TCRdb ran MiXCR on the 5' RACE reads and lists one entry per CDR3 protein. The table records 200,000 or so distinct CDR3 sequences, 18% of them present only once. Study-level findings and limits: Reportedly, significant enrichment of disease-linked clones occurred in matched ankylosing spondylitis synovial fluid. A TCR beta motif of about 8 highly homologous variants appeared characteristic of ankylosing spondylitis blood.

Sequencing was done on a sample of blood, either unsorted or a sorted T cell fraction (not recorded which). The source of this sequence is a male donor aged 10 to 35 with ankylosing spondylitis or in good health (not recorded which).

The CDR3 nucleotides read TGCGCCAGCAGCAGGGGACTAGCGGGAGAAGAGCAGTTCTTC. Protein: CASSRGLAGEEQFF. The V call is TRBV4-3, the J call TRBJ2-1, with TRBD2 identical over 14 bases. CDR1 and CDR2 from the germline V gene are LGHNA and YSLEER. Trimming took 5 bases from V and 10 from J; bases not matched to a gene: 4. This CDR3 is 14 amino acids long.